Reported below is one T cell receptor (beta chain). The antigen is undetermined. Assay used: immunoSEQ multiplex PCR; TCRdb lists only in-frame clones, some missing. The sample contains about 47,000 clones, 85% to 95% of which appear only once. The sample is drawn from a study of graft-versus-host responses after intestinal transplantation. This CDR3 contains 13 residues. V was clipped by 1 base and J by 8 bases, with 11 bases between them. Germline CDR1 and CDR2: MGHRA and YSYEKL. The sample consisted of unstimulated CD8+ T cells sorted from spleen or lymph node cells, taken before transplant. The source is a human donor who was the organ donor for an intestinal transplant. The V and J genes are TRBV4-1 and TRBJ1-2; D gene ambiguous. DNA of the CDR3: TGCGCCAGCAGCCAAGGGTTTAGCGGGGGCTACACCTTC. Protein product: CASSQGFSGGYTF.